The clone carrying this T cell receptor (beta chain) has only a few counts. After removal of 6 bases from V and 5 bases from J, the junction contained 6 bases not matched to a gene. This CDR3 contains 15 residues. Germline assignment: CDR1 MNHEY and CDR2 SVGEGT. This entry belongs to a study of T cells in Graves' hyperthyroidism and ophthalmopathy. Amplification yielded TCR beta CDR3 regions, with RNA transcripts as the source. The HTBI set primed first-round TCR CDR3 RT-PCR. TCRdb ran MiXCR on the multiplex PCR reads and lists one entry per CDR3 protein. The sample lists hundreds of thousands of distinct CDR3 sequences; 15% to 19% were seen once.

The chain combines TRBV6-2 or TRBV6-3 with TRBJ2-3, with 12 positions matching TRBD1. The material sequenced was blood. This sequence was found in a woman younger than 30 with Graves' hyperthyroidism. The CDR3 DNA reads as TGTGCCAGCAGACCGGGACAGGGGGCTGAAGATACGCAGTATTTT. Amino acid sequence: CASRPGQGAEDTQYF.